The rows below give T cell receptor beta chains drawn from one sample of a study of T cell responses to AZD1222 COVID-19 vaccine. Data came from immunoSEQ multiplex PCR; TCRdb stores just in-frame clones and leaves some out. The sample contains 72,000 or so clones, roughly 87% of which appear only once. The sample was peripheral blood, taken 28 days after the second AZD1222 dose. These receptors were taken from an adult who received the AZD1222 COVID-19 vaccine. Both conserved end residues are part of each CDR3. The D gene is left open where the match is weak. Where a row states a size, it is once, few, many or the class of an expanded clone; other rows omit it.

V,size,J,D,CDR3,DNA
TRBV19,.,TRBJ1-2,.,CASTLTGPQGFYTF,TGTGCCAGTACTCTAACCGGGCCTCAGGGGTTCTACACCTTC
TRBV5-1,.,TRBJ2-5,TRBD2,CASSLRPSGDIQETQYF,TGCGCCAGCAGCTTGCGTCCGAGCGGGGATATCCAAGAGACCCAGTACTTC
TRBV19,.,TRBJ1-5,.,CASSNETPNQPQHF,TGTGCCAGTAGTAACGAGACACCTAATCAGCCCCAGCATTTT
TRBV6-5,once,TRBJ2-4,.,CASTSVENIQYF,TGTGCCAGCACTAGCGTAGAAAACATTCAGTACTTC
TRBV20-1,.,TRBJ2-2,.,CSATESGELFF,TGCAGTGCTACGGAGTCCGGGGAGCTGTTTTTT
TRBV29-1,.,TRBJ1-4,TRBD1,CSVGQGAGEKLFF,TGCAGCGTTGGACAGGGGGCCGGTGAAAAACTGTTTTTT
TRBV18,.,TRBJ1-1,.,CASSGAKNTEAFF,TGTGCCAGCTCAGGAGCAAAAAACACTGAAGCTTTCTTT
TRBV4-2,.,TRBJ2-3,.,CASSQEGSVKDTQYF,TGTGCCAGCAGCCAAGAGGGGAGCGTGAAAGATACGCAGTATTTT
TRBV7-9,few,TRBJ2-1,TRBD2,CASSLGTSGYNEQFF,TGTGCCAGCAGCTTGGGGACTAGCGGGTACAATGAGCAGTTCTTC
TRBV6-2/TRBV6-3,.,TRBJ1-4,TRBD1,CASSDFRGMNEKLFF,TGTGCCAGCAGTGACTTCAGGGGGATGAATGAAAAACTGTTTTTT
TRBV7-8,once,TRBJ2-7,.,CASSLDGNLYEQYF,TGTGCCAGCAGCTTAGACGGGAACCTCTACGAGCAGTACTTC
TRBV6-5,.,TRBJ1-1,TRBD1,CASKGNRGGVTEAFF,TGTGCCAGCAAGGGGAACAGGGGAGGGGTCACTGAAGCTTTCTTT
TRBV5-5,.,TRBJ1-5,.,CASSPTGLLSNQPQHF,TGTGCCAGCAGCCCTACAGGGCTTTTAAGCAATCAGCCCCAGCATTTT
TRBV14,.,TRBJ1-2,.,CASSHVSSTSYGYTF,TGTGCCAGCAGCCATGTTTCCTCCACTAGCTATGGCTACACCTTC
TRBV4-1,.,TRBJ1-4,.,CASSQRTSGLTNEKLFF,TGCGCCAGCAGCCAACGAACTTCGGGGCTAACTAATGAAAAACTGTTTTTT
TRBV6-5,.,TRBJ2-3,.,CATRQSDTQYF,TGTGCCACCCGGCAGTCCGATACGCAGTATTTT
TRBV11-3,.,TRBJ2-7,.,CASSLFGDNSYEQYF,TGTGCCAGCAGCTTATTCGGGGACAACTCCTACGAGCAGTACTTC
TRBV7-8,.,TRBJ1-3,.,CASSYPLLDSMKSGNTIYF,TGTGCCAGCAGCTACCCCCTTTTGGACAGTATGAAATCTGGAAACACCATATATTTT
TRBV3-1/TRBV3-2,.,TRBJ1-2,.,CASSQQLTNYGYTF,TGTGCCAGCAGCCAACAGCTTACTAACTATGGCTACACCTTC
TRBV6-1,.,TRBJ1-3,.,CASSGWGSRPSSGNTIYF,TGTGCCAGCAGTGGTTGGGGCAGCAGACCCTCCTCTGGAAACACCATATATTTT
TRBV29-1,.,TRBJ1-2,TRBD1,CSVEPQQGAYGYTF,TGCAGCGTTGAACCTCAACAGGGGGCCTATGGCTACACCTTC
TRBV3-1/TRBV3-2,.,TRBJ2-7,.,CASSQPGNSYEQYF,TGTGCCAGCAGCCAGCCGGGCAACTCCTACGAGCAGTACTTC
TRBV2,.,TRBJ2-7,.,CASSERDNRQYF,TGTGCCAGCAGTGAAAGGGACAACAGGCAGTACTTC
TRBV7-9,.,TRBJ2-7,.,CASSPERTGTEQYF,TGTGCCAGCAGCCCCGAGAGGACCGGGACAGAGCAGTACTTC
TRBV24-1,.,TRBJ2-1,.,CATSDPHSGTPYNEQFF,TGTGCCACCAGTGACCCTCACTCCGGGACGCCGTACAATGAGCAGTTCTTC
TRBV7-3,.,TRBJ2-3,TRBD2,CASSPTLAGSTDTQYF,TGTGCCAGCAGCCCAACTTTAGCGGGAAGCACAGATACGCAGTATTTT
TRBV18,.,TRBJ1-4,.,CASSPPDYTGDEKLFF,TGTGCCAGCTCACCACCAGACTATACAGGAGATGAAAAACTGTTTTTT
TRBV19,.,TRBJ2-7,TRBD1,CASSIRQGTYEQYF,TGTGCCAGTAGTATCCGACAGGGGACCTACGAGCAGTACTTC
TRBV3-1/TRBV3-2,.,TRBJ2-7,.,CASNFPENWRRGVSLEQYF,TGTGCCAGCAATTTCCCTGAGAATTGGCGGAGGGGGGTCTCTCTCGAGCAGTACTTC
TRBV7-8,.,TRBJ1-2,TRBD1,CASSLDRGRANYGYTF,TGTGCCAGCAGCTTGGACAGGGGGCGAGCTAACTATGGCTACACCTTC
TRBV19,.,TRBJ2-2,.,CASSVRKSGRNTGELFF,TGTGCCAGTAGTGTGAGAAAGAGCGGGCGGAACACCGGGGAGCTGTTTTTT
TRBV27,.,TRBJ2-6,.,CASSRTDKSLSGANVLTF,TGTGCCAGCAGTAGGACAGATAAGTCGCTCTCTGGGGCCAACGTCCTGACTTTC
TRBV10-3,.,TRBJ1-4,.,CAIKDTGEKLFF,TGTGCCATCAAAGATACGGGGGAAAAACTGTTTTTT
TRBV4-1,.,TRBJ1-1,.,CASSQGGGEPPGTFF,TGCGCCAGCAGCCAAGGGGGAGGAGAGCCGCCGGGGACTTTCTTT
TRBV9,.,TRBJ1-6,.,CASGASIDSSGQGSPLHF,TGTGCCAGCGGAGCGAGTATCGATTCTTCTGGGCAGGGTTCACCCCTCCACTTT
TRBV14,.,TRBJ1-3,.,CASSQAQTAGNTIYF,TGTGCCAGCAGCCAAGCCCAGACAGCTGGAAACACCATATATTTT
TRBV7-6,few,TRBJ2-7,TRBD1,CASSFRDRMSGPYEQYF,TGTGCCAGCAGCTTCCGGGACAGGATGTCAGGGCCCTACGAGCAGTACTTC
TRBV27,.,TRBJ2-7,.,CASSLSPGPRIYEQYF,TGTGCCAGCAGTCTGTCACCGGGACCGAGGATCTACGAGCAGTACTTC
TRBV30,.,TRBJ1-3,.,CAWSVAGRNTIYF,TGTGCCTGGAGTGTAGCGGGGAGGAACACCATATATTTT
TRBV6-5,.,TRBJ1-2,TRBD1,CASSYSGTGSRYTF,TGTGCCAGCAGTTACTCCGGGACAGGGTCCCGATACACCTTC
TRBV27,.,TRBJ1-1,TRBD1,CASSEQGAMNTEAFF,TGTGCCAGCAGTGAACAGGGGGCCATGAACACTGAAGCTTTCTTT
TRBV6-5,.,TRBJ2-7,TRBD2,CASRPAGGPDEQYF,TGTGCCAGCAGGCCAGCGGGAGGGCCCGACGAGCAGTACTTC
TRBV7-2,.,TRBJ2-2,.,CASSSSWGMRTGELFF,TGTGCCAGCAGCTCTAGCTGGGGAATGCGTACCGGGGAGCTGTTTTTT
TRBV29-1,.,TRBJ2-1,.,CSVCPRGDEQFF,TGCAGCGTCTGCCCGAGGGGGGATGAGCAGTTCTTC
TRBV12-2,.,TRBJ1-4,.,CASRLWGRGLPGEKLFF,TGTGCAAGTCGCTTATGGGGTCGAGGACTCCCTGGAGAAAAACTGTTTTTT
TRBV28,once,TRBJ1-4,.,CASSTPGTGNEKLFF,TGTGCCAGCAGTACCCCCGGGACGGGGAATGAAAAACTGTTTTTT
TRBV2,.,TRBJ1-2,.,CASSPTANYGYTF,TGTGCCAGCAGCCCAACAGCTAACTATGGCTACACCTTC
TRBV11-2,few,TRBJ2-7,TRBD2,CASSLGTSRNEQYF,TGTGCCAGCAGCTTAGGGACTAGTCGCAACGAGCAGTACTTC
TRBV19,.,TRBJ1-5,.,CASSPQTGNPNQPQHF,TGTGCCAGTAGTCCCCAGACGGGGAATCCGAATCAGCCCCAGCATTTT
TRBV4-2,.,TRBJ2-7,.,CASSQDSYEQYF,TGTGCCAGCAGCCAAGATAGCTACGAGCAGTACTTC
TRBV12-3/TRBV12-4,.,TRBJ1-3,.,CASYTGSGNTIYF,TGTGCCAGCTACACAGGGTCCGGAAACACCATATATTTT
TRBV6-5,.,TRBJ1-2,TRBD1,CASSPSTGDGYTF,TGTGCCAGCAGTCCCTCGACAGGGGACGGCTACACCTTC
TRBV19,few,TRBJ1-5,TRBD1,CASSFGTDSNQPQHF,TGTGCCAGTAGTTTCGGGACAGATAGCAATCAGCCCCAGCATTTT
TRBV11-3,.,TRBJ1-1,TRBD1,CASSPRTGGGEAFF,TGTGCCAGCAGCCCGAGGACAGGGGGCGGCGAAGCTTTCTTT
TRBV27,.,TRBJ1-1,.,CASSLSAGVSRRNTEAFF,TGTGCCAGCAGTTTATCGGCAGGGGTTAGTCGGAGGAACACTGAAGCTTTCTTT
TRBV21-1,.,TRBJ2-2,.,CASSSETSGSGGTGELFF,TGTGCCAGCAGCTCAGAAACTAGCGGGAGTGGTGGCACCGGGGAGCTGTTTTTT
TRBV18,.,TRBJ1-1,.,CASSPAGLNTEAFF,TGTGCCAGCTCACCGGCAGGACTGAACACTGAAGCTTTCTTT
TRBV15,.,TRBJ1-4,.,CATSREASTATNEKLFF,TGTGCCACCAGCAGAGAAGCCTCGACGGCTACTAATGAAAAACTGTTTTTT